These T cell receptor beta chains were read from a single sample in a study of preoperative IRX-2 immunotherapy in early breast cancer. Some clones are missing from TCRdb's copy, which holds only in-frame ones; the method was immunoSEQ multiplex PCR. The sample includes roughly 2,800 clones, approximately 80% of them seen just once. This sample comprised tumor tissue, obtained after IRX-2 immunotherapy. The receptors come from a human donor with breast cancer. Both conserved end residues are part of each CDR3. A D gene is named only where the DNA matches it firmly. Clone size, where shown, is once, few, many, or a class for clones that have expanded.

>TRBD2|TRBV11-3|once|TRBJ2-1
TGTGCCAGCAGCGACTTCCCGGGACTAGCGGGGAAAACCTACAATGAGCAGTTCTTC
CASSDFPGLAGKTYNEQFF
>-|TRBV11-3|once|TRBJ1-1
TGTGCCAGCAGCCTAGGACCTATAGTGATGAACACTGAAGCTTTCTTT
CASSLGPIVMNTEAFF
>-|TRBV11-3|once|TRBJ1-1
TGTGCCAGCAGCTTTGTCCCCAGGGATTTCCACCGGTACACTGAAGCTTTCTTT
CASSFVPRDFHRYTEAFF
>-|TRBV30|-|TRBJ1-3
TGTGCCTGGAGTGTTACCCGAAACACCATATATTTT
CAWSVTRNTIYF
>TRBD2|TRBV10-2|-|TRBJ2-7
TGCGCCAGCAGTTTAGCGGGGAGCTACGAGCAGTACTTC
CASSLAGSYEQYF
>TRBD1|TRBV19|-|TRBJ2-2
TGTGCCAGTAAATCAGGGGGCCGCGGCGGGGAGCTGTTTTTT
CASKSGGRGGELFF
>TRBD1|TRBV11-3|-|TRBJ2-5
TGTGCCAGCAGCTGGACAGGGGAGCGGGAGACCCAGTACTTC
CASSWTGERETQYF
>TRBD1|TRBV11-3|-|TRBJ2-5
TGTGCCAGCAGAGCACCGGGACAGGGGGTTGGAACCCAGTACTTC
CASRAPGQGVGTQYF
>-|TRBV10-2|once|TRBJ2-5
TGCGCCAGCAGTGAGCTACTAGCTCCCGAGACCCAGTACTTC
CASSELLAPETQYF
>TRBD1|TRBV19|-|TRBJ1-6
TGTGCCAGTAGCTCCACAGGGGTGAATTCACCCCTCCACTTT
CASSSTGVNSPLHF
>-|TRBV18|-|TRBJ2-3
TGTGCCAGCTCACCTCAGACTGGGGGAACAGATACGCAGTATTTT
CASSPQTGGTDTQYF
>-|TRBV7-5|-|TRBJ1-5
TGTGCCAGCAGCTTGCAAGGGGGCGGCAATCAGCCCCAGCATTTT
CASSLQGGGNQPQHF
>-|TRBV18|-|TRBJ2-3
TGTGCCAGCTCACCCCGGCCCCACACCCAAACAGATACGCAGTATTTT
CASSPRPHTQTDTQYF
>TRBD1|TRBV11-3|-|TRBJ1-6
TGTGCCAGCAGCTCCCACGACGAGACAGGGATAAATTCACCCCTCCACTTT
CASSSHDETGINSPLHF
>TRBD2|TRBV7-6|-|TRBJ2-1
TGTGCCAGCAGCTTGGGACTAGCAGATTACAATGAGCAGTTCTTC
CASSLGLADYNEQFF
>TRBD1|TRBV6-8|-|TRBJ1-5
TGTGCCAGCCGCATCGGAGGGACAGGGACTCAGCCCCAGCATTTT
CASRIGGTGTQPQHF
>-|TRBV6-8|-|TRBJ1-6
TGTGCCAGCAGTTCGACCCAGAGGTTAATTACCCTCCACTTT
CASSSTQRLITLHF
>-|TRBV11-3|few|TRBJ2-2
TGTGCCAGCAGCTTAGATGTGGGGACCGGGGAGCTGTTTTTT
CASSLDVGTGELFF
>-|TRBV10-2|-|TRBJ1-3
TGCGCCAGCAGTGCCAGCGGAAACACCATATATTTT
CASSASGNTIYF
>-|TRBV29-1|-|TRBJ1-1
TGCAGCGCTACGGGTCTCAGAGGGGACACTGAAGCTTTCTTT
CSATGLRGDTEAFF
>-|TRBV6-7|-|TRBJ1-5
TGTGCCAGCAGCATCAGTCAGCCCCAGCATTTT
CASSISQPQHF
>TRBD2|TRBV28|-|TRBJ2-7
TGTGCCAGCAGTTTAATCTCTTTGAGAAGAAAGCGGGAGTCCTACGAGCAGTACTTC
CASSLISLRRKRESYEQYF
>-|TRBV28|large|TRBJ1-6
TGTGCCAGCAGGATACAGGCCTTTAATTCACCCCTCCACTTT
CASRIQAFNSPLHF
>-|TRBV11-3|-|TRBJ2-5
TGTGCCAGCAGCCGGGGACAACTCCAAGAGACCCAGTACTTC
CASSRGQLQETQYF
>-|TRBV25-1|-|TRBJ2-1
TGTGCCAGCAGTGAACTGGACTATAGCTCCTACAATGAGCAGTTCTTC
CASSELDYSSYNEQFF
>TRBD1|TRBV15|once|TRBJ1-1
TGTGCCACCAGCAACGGCGACAGGGGGTCCGTAGCTTTCTTT
CATSNGDRGSVAFF
>-|TRBV6-8|-|TRBJ1-5
TGTGCCAGCAGTGCGGAAAGTAATCAGCCCCAGCATTTT
CASSAESNQPQHF
>TRBD1|TRBV18|few|TRBJ2-1
TGTGCCAGCTCACAAAAGTCGCCGGGACAGGGGGCTAACAATGAGCAGTTCTTC
CASSQKSPGQGANNEQFF
>-|TRBV11-3|-|TRBJ2-2
TGTGCCAGCAGCCGCGGCAGCTACACCGGGGAGCTGTTTTTT
CASSRGSYTGELFF
>TRBD1|TRBV11-3|-|TRBJ1-2
TGTGCCAGCAGCTCGGGACAGAGAATCTATGGCTACACCTTC
CASSSGQRIYGYTF
>-|TRBV6-8|-|TRBJ1-2
TGTGCCAGCAGTTCCTTTCGACTGGACCAGGGCTATGGCTACACCTTC
CASSSFRLDQGYGYTF
>TRBD2|TRBV19|-|TRBJ2-5
TGTGCCAGTAGTATGGGACTAGCGGGGGTAGAGACCCAGTACTTC
CASSMGLAGVETQYF
>-|TRBV11-3|-|TRBJ2-7
TGTGCCAGCAGCTTAGACTCCGGGACTTGGGGAGTCGAGCAGTACTTC
CASSLDSGTWGVEQYF
>-|TRBV19|-|TRBJ2-1
TGTGCCAGTAGTGCGGGCCATGGGGGCAATGAGCAGTTCTTC
CASSAGHGGNEQFF
>-|TRBV10-3|-|TRBJ2-2
TGTGCCATCAGTGAGCTTGGCCGTCCCACCGGGGAGCTGTTTTTT
CAISELGRPTGELFF
>-|TRBV14|-|TRBJ1-2
TGTGCCAGCAGCCAATGGGGCTATGGCTACACCTTC
CASSQWGYGYTF
>-|TRBV28|-|TRBJ1-5
TGTGCCAGCAAGTCAGCTGGACTTAGCAATCAGCCCCAGCATTTT
CASKSAGLSNQPQHF
>TRBD1|TRBV6-8|-|TRBJ1-3
TGTGCCAGCAGCAAGGACAGGCGCTCTGGAAACACCATATATTTT
CASSKDRRSGNTIYF
>-|TRBV6-8|-|TRBJ2-5
TGTGCCATCAGCGCGGGATTCCAAGAGACCCAGTACTTC
CAISAGFQETQYF
>TRBD1|TRBV28|-|TRBJ1-2
TGTGCCAGCAGACTGACAGGGTCGACGTATGGCTACACCTTC
CASRLTGSTYGYTF
>TRBD1|TRBV12-5|-|TRBJ2-5
TGTGCTAGTGGAAAAGGGACAGCTCAAGAGACCCAGTACTTC
CASGKGTAQETQYF
>-|TRBV12-5|-|TRBJ1-2
TGTGCCAGCTCAACAGGCAGCCACTTCGCACCCCCTTATGGCTACACCTTC
CASSTGSHFAPPYGYTF
>-|TRBV6-8|few|TRBJ1-3
TGTGCCAGCAGTTACCAGGGCAGCTCTGGAAACACCATATATTTT
CASSYQGSSGNTIYF
>-|TRBV19|large|TRBJ2-4
TGTGCCAGTAGCCTGGGTTGGGCCAAAAACATTCAGTACTTC
CASSLGWAKNIQYF
>-|TRBV19|-|TRBJ1-6
TGTGCCAGTAGTATATCGGGTTTGATAACGAAGAATAATTCACCCCTCCACTTT
CASSISGLITKNNSPLHF
>-|TRBV28|-|TRBJ1-2
TGTGCCAGCAGTTCCGAACAGGGATTATATGGCTACACCTTC
CASSSEQGLYGYTF
>TRBD1|TRBV11-3|-|TRBJ1-4
TGTGCCAGCAGCTTAGGCTGGACAGGGGCAACTAATGAAAAACTGTTTTTT
CASSLGWTGATNEKLFF
>-|TRBV19|once|TRBJ2-3
TGTGCCAGTAGGGACGGCCTCAGCACAGATACGCAGTATTTT
CASRDGLSTDTQYF
>-|TRBV11-3|-|TRBJ1-1
TGTGCCAGCAGCTTTAGCCGAACCCGAGGTGGGAACACTGAAGCTTTCTTT
CASSFSRTRGGNTEAFF
>-|TRBV28|few|TRBJ1-5
TGTGCCAGCATTGGGGGTGAGATGAGCAATCAGCCCCAGCATTTT
CASIGGEMSNQPQHF
>-|TRBV5-1|-|TRBJ2-1
TGCGCCAGCAGCTTGGCCCGGGCCTTGGCCTACAATGAGCAGTTCTTC
CASSLARALAYNEQFF
>-|TRBV1|-|TRBJ2-1
TGCGCCAGCAGCCGCATTTTAGGCGGGGGGTCCTACAATGAGCAGTTCTTC
CASSRILGGGSYNEQFF
>TRBD1|TRBV6-8|-|TRBJ1-1
TGTGCCAGCAGTGATGGGGGGGGACAGGGGTACACTGAAGCTTTCTTT
CASSDGGGQGYTEAFF
>-|TRBV6-8|-|TRBJ2-5
TGTGCCAGCAGTTACGGGCAGGGCGCCCCCCAAGAGACCCAGTACTTC
CASSYGQGAPQETQYF
>TRBD1|TRBV18|-|TRBJ1-1
TGTGCCAGCACCGAGGACAGGGGGCAGCTGAACACTGAAGCTTTCTTT
CASTEDRGQLNTEAFF